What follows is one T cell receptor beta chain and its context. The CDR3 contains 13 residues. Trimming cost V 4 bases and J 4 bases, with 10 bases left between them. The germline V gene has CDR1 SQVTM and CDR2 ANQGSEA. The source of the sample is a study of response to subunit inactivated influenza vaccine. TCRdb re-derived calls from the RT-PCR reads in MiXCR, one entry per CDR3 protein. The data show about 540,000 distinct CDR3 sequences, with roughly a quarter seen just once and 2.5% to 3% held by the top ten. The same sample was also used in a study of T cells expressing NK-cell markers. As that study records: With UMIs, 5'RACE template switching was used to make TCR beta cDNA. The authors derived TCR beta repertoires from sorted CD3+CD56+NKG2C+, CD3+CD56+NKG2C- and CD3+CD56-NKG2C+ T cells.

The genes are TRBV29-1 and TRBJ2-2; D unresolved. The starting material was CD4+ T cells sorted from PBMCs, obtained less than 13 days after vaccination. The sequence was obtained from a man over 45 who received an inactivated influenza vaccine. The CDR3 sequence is CSVAVGTTGELFF. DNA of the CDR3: TGCAGCGTTGCGGTGGGAACCACCGGGGAGCTGTTTTTT.